This T cell receptor beta chain was captured in a study of OX40 agonist ivuxolimab in advanced cancers. Blood got drawn at baseline, again on cycle 4 day 1, and then on cycle 7 day 1. The CDR3 runs to 14 residues. Trimming took 0 bases from V and 5 from J, leaving 10 bases between them. CDR1 and CDR2 (germline): KGHSH, LQKENI. In its sample, this clone was seen once. The table came from immunoSEQ multiplex PCR; TCRdb's copy has only in-frame clones and leaves some out. The sample lists 8,000 or so clones, nearly 90% occurring once. The sample consisted of CD4+ or CD8+ T cells sorted from blood, taken in a trial of the OX40 agonist ivuxolimab. This clonotype was sampled from an adult with an advanced solid tumor such as melanoma, head and neck, liver or kidney cancer. V is TRBV18 and J is TRBJ1-1, with D perhaps TRBD1 (6 bases). This chain's CDR3 is CASSPPQGRTEAFF. In DNA form, the CDR3 reads TGTGCCAGCTCACCACCGCAGGGGAGGACTGAAGCTTTCTTT.